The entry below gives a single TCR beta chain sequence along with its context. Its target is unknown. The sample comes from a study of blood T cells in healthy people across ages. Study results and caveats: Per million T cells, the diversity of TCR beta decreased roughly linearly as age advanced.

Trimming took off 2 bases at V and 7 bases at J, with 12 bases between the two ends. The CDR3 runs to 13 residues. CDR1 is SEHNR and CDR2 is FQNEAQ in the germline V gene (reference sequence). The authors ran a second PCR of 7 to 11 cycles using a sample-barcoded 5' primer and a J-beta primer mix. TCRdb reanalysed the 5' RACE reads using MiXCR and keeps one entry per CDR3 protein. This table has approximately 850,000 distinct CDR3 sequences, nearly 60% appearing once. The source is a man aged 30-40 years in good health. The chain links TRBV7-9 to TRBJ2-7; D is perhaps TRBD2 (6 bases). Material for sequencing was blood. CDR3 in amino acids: CASSLSAGKEQYF. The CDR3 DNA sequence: TGTGCCAGCAGCTTAAGTGCGGGGAAAGAGCAGTACTTC.